The entry that follows covers one T cell receptor beta chain sequence. The source of the sample is a study of blood T cell repertoires in COVID-19. For the study at large: The United States, Italy and Spain provided the acute and convalescent COVID-19 samples. PBMCs, B-cell-depleted T cells, or T cells provided the cDNA or gDNA that made up the material.

Source study methods: Nucleated cell number was recorded as an estimate derived from reference gene primer amplification. Profiling relied on immunoSEQ multiplex PCR, and the TCRdb table lists in-frame clones only, not all of them. V and J calls and clone size come straight from that table; D and trimming were deduced from the DNA. The table has some 150,000 clones, around 84% seen once. Trimming cost V 4 bases and J 1 base, with 10 bases left between them. In germline, CDR1 is LGHDT, CDR2 YNNKEL (reference sequence). The CDR3 has 14 residues. The chain recombines TRBV3-1 (or the pseudogene TRBV3-2) with TRBJ1-2, with D possibly TRBD1 on 6 matching bases. Sequenced material: peripheral blood. This receptor was obtained from a man aged 35 to 55 with acute or convalescent COVID-19. CDR3 in DNA: TGTGCCAGCAGCCGAGGACAGAGTAACTATGGCTACACCTTC. As protein: CASSRGQSNYGYTF.